The T cell receptor beta chain described here comes from a study of response to subunit inactivated influenza vaccine. Germline values: CDR1 SGHDT, CDR2 YYEEEE. This CDR3 is 13 amino acids long. Trimming took 8 bases from V and 6 from J; bases not matched to a gene: 9. The count of this clonotype is one. TCRdb reprocessed the RT-PCR reads with MiXCR, giving one entry per CDR3 protein. The data hold about 240,000 distinct CDR3 sequences, with more than 9% observed a single time. The chain combines TRBV5-6 with TRBJ2-7; 9 bases agree with TRBD1. The sequence derives from a man aged 45 to 65 who received an inactivated influenza vaccine. The specimen comprised non-naive T cells sorted from PBMCs, sampled 14 days before vaccination. The CDR3 reads CASTKQGAVEQYF. The CDR3 region has the DNA TGTGCCAGTACCAAACAGGGGGCGGTCGAGCAGTACTTC.